Included here is one T cell receptor (beta chain) sequence, with context. This sequence may be a read error, since a much larger clone differs from it by one base. This CDR3 comprises 15 residues. The germline V gene has CDR1 MNHNS and CDR2 SASEGT. The data were taken from a study of tumor and adjacent non-tumor tissue in lung cancer. No cell sorting was done before RNA was extracted from the tissue. TCRbeta libraries were built with three rounds of nested PCR, modified from ARM-PCR. TCRdb redid the calling of the multiplex PCR reads with MiXCR, one entry per CDR3 protein. Seen here are 68,000 or so distinct CDR3 sequences, 60% observed once, and the top ten hold roughly a fifth.

The clonotype was recovered from a man aged 45 to 65 with non-small cell lung cancer. Sequenced material: lung tumor tissue. The chain employs TRBV6-1 and TRBJ1-5, with TRBD1 as a possible D gene (6 bases). DNA of the CDR3: TGTGCCAGCAGGGGGGGGGCCGCGGGGAATCAGCCCCATCATTTT. This codes for CASRGGAAGNQPHHF.